The 23 T cell receptor beta chains listed next were all sequenced from one sample in a study of regulatory T cells in long-lasting Graves disease (dated by TCRdb to the early 2020s). The library was generated by multiplex PCR. The instrument given in TCRdb is Illumina HiSeq 4000. TCR beta libraries were built with iRepertoire HTBI primers and Arm-PCR amplification of CDR3 regions. The public sequencing data were trimmed at Q25 with fastp and processed into clonotypes with MiXCR by TCRdb, which kept only in-frame beta chains. Under each unique CDR3 protein, matching rows form one entry showing the most common genes and DNA. In all, the sample holds about 450,000 distinct CDR3 sequences, and about 17% of those were seen once. The ten largest clonotypes hold about 10% of the sample. The time point tag for this specimen amounts to: newly diagnosed GD, antithyroid drugs for less than 3 months. RNA was extracted from PBMCs in TRIzol for both TCR sequencing and RNA sequencing.

The sample also formed part of further work on T cells in Graves' hyperthyroidism and ophthalmopathy.

The material sequenced was peripheral blood mononuclear cells (PBMCs), taken at new diagnosis, from a patient treated with antithyroid drugs. All receptors come from a woman in her 30s with Graves disease. Donor details come from another sample of the same person, matched by shared clones.

The genes are TRBV2 and TRBJ1-2; D possibly corresponds to TRBD1 (6 bases). The CDR3 extends over 15 amino acids. Trimming removed 5 bases from V and 4 bases from J, with 17 bases in between. Germline CDR1 is SNHLY and CDR2 is FYNNEI. CDR3 bases: TGTGCCAGCAGTAAGGGGGAGGCCTGGAGCTATGGCTACACCTTC. It specifies CASSKGEAWSYGYTF. The variable domain in full, completed from reference TRBV2 and TRBJ1-2, reads EPEVTQTPSHQVTQMGQEVILRCVPISNHLYFYWYRQILGQKVEFLVSFYNNEISEKSEIFDDQFSVERPDGSNFTLKIRSTKLEDSAMYFCASSKGEAWSYGYTFGSGTRLTVV.

This clonotype was recorded many times. This rearrangement joins TRBV6-1 to TRBJ1-2; tentatively, D is TRBD1 (5 bases). Germline CDR1 is MNHNS and CDR2 is SASEGT. V lost 2 bases, J lost 5 bases, and 21 bases lay in between. The CDR3 contains 17 residues. CDR3: CASSEFVTATARYGYTF. CDR3 in DNA: TGTGCCAGCAGTGAATTCGTGACAGCCACCGCGCGGTATGGCTACACCTTC.

This clonotype was counted many times. The chain links TRBV19 to TRBJ2-1, with D uncertain. CDR1 is LNHDA, CDR2 SQIVND, per germline (reference sequence). This CDR3 comprises 12 residues. Trimming took off 3 bases at V and 9 bases at J, with 9 bases between the two ends. The CDR3: CASSILRAEQFF. CDR3 bases: TGTGCCAGTAGTATTCTTCGGGCTGAGCAGTTCTTC.

The CDR3 DNA is TGTGCCAGCCGGCGGACAGGGGGCGGATATGGCTACACCTTC. Translation: CASRRTGGGYGYTF. V usage is TRBV3-1 and J usage is TRBJ1-2; 11 nucleotides agree with TRBD1. Losses at the gene ends were 8 bases for V and 5 bases for J; bases not matched to a gene: 7. This CDR3 contains 14 residues. Germline-derived CDR1 and CDR2 are LGHDT and YNNKEL (reference sequence).

Ten or more counts support this clonotype. The V and J genes are TRBV18 and TRBJ2-3; D perhaps matches TRBD1 (5 bases). Germline-derived CDR1 and CDR2 are KGHSH and LQKENI. Trimming shortened V by 5 bases and J by 0 bases, and 9 bases separated the two germline ends. The CDR3 is 14 amino acids. As DNA, the CDR3 is TGTGCCAGCTCAGCCGACAGAAGCACAGATACGCAGTATTTT. It translates to CASSADRSTDTQYF.

This clonotype has a count of ten or more. The chain carries TRBV5-1 and TRBJ2-1; 10 nucleotides match TRBD2. The V segment lost 0 bases and the J segment 5 bases; nucleotides outside the gene matches: 2. Germline V lookup: CDR1 SGHRS, CDR2 YFSETQ. The CDR3 is 15 amino acids. CDR3 residues: CASSLVSGRNNEQFF. The CDR3 DNA reads as TGCGCCAGCAGCTTGGTTAGCGGGAGGAACAATGAGCAGTTCTTC.

This clonotype has a count of ten or more. V and J are TRBV5-1 and TRBJ1-1; unclear D gene. Trimming removed 3 bases from V and 6 bases from J, with 15 bases in between. This CDR3 contains 14 residues. From germline, CDR1 is SGHRS and CDR2 YFSETQ. The CDR3 spells CASSSRTGGPEAFF. In DNA, the CDR3 is TGCGCCAGCAGCTCCCGCACCGGAGGGCCTGAAGCTTTCTTT.

Comments on this clonotype: A much more abundant neighbour one base away suggests this may be a read error. The chain joins TRBV20-1 to TRBJ2-2; 7 bases match TRBD2. The CDR3 spans 16 residues. Per germline, CDR1 DFQATT and CDR2 SNEGSKA (reference sequence). The CDR3 loop reads CGARDFREALTGELFF. CDR3 coding DNA: TGCGGTGCTAGAGATTTCCGGGAGGCCCTCACCGGGGAGCTGTTTTTT.

With respect to this clonotype: Being one base from a much bigger clone, this may be a read error. The chain is built from TRBV13 and TRBJ1-5; a weak D match, TRBD1 (5 bases). This CDR3 has 16 residues. CDR1 PRHDT and CDR2 FYEKMQ come from the germline V gene (reference sequence). CDR3 in DNA: TGTGCCAGCAGCCAGGGACCGGGGCATAGCAATCAGCTCCAGCATTTT. Translating gives CASSQGPGHSNQLQHF.

This clonotype occurred many times. The rearrangement links TRBV25-1 to TRBJ2-7, with 7 bases matching TRBD1. Trimming took 6 bases from V and 1 from J; bases not matched to a gene: 9. Germline CDR1 and CDR2: MGHDK and SYGVNS. This CDR3 has 15 amino acids. CDR3 coding DNA: TGTGCCAGCAGACCCAGGGGGACATTTTCCTACGAGCAGTACTTC. This gives the protein CASRPRGTFSYEQYF.

This clonotype was seen only a few times. This rearrangement joins TRBV20-1 to TRBJ1-2; D possibly corresponds to TRBD1 (6 bases). V was shortened by 6 bases and J by 1 base, with 21 bases between the two germline ends. Germline CDR1 and CDR2: DFQATT and SNEGSKA (reference sequence). This CDR3 region has 16 residues. The CDR3 spells CSARTTGISDNYGYTF. CDR3 coding DNA: TGCAGTGCAAGGACCACAGGGATCTCCGATAACTATGGCTACACCTTC.

As to this clonotype: This sequence may be a read error, since a much larger clone differs from it by one base. The chain employs TRBV28 and TRBJ1-2; possible D gene TRBD1, 6 bases. The CDR3 is 15 amino acids. The germline gives CDR1 MDHEN, CDR2 SYDVKM. Trimming left V 4 bases short and J 1 base short, with 13 bases between. This CDR3 is CASSSRGQLNYGYTF. The CDR3 coding sequence is TGTGCCAGCAGTTCCAGAGGACAGCTTAACTATGGCTACACCTTC.

This clonotype was detected ten times or more. The chain has TRBV29-1 and TRBJ2-3, with unresolved D. Germline-derived CDR1 and CDR2 are SQVTM and ANQGSEA. CDR3 length: 11 residues. Trimming removed 7 bases from V and 4 bases from J, with 9 bases in between. Here the CDR3 reads CSALWADTQYF. The CDR3 DNA follows: TGCAGCGCTCTATGGGCAGATACGCAGTATTTT.

The chain uses TRBV20-1 and TRBJ2-1; 9 bases match TRBD2. There are 16 residues in the CDR3. Unmatched junction bases numbered 12, after V lost 1 base and J lost 8 bases. Germline V gene data show CDR1 as DFQATT and CDR2 as SNEGSKA (reference sequence). CDR3 nucleotide sequence: TGCAGTGCTAGAGGTCCCCCTAGCGGGATGGGGGATGAGCAGTTCTTC. Translating it yields CSARGPPSGMGDEQFF.

Note on this clonotype: A clone one base away is much larger, so this may be a read error. This CDR3 is missing its conserved last phenylalanine or tryptophan, likely due to a read error. The chain links TRBV6-2 or TRBV6-3 to TRBJ1-3, with D perhaps matching TRBD1 (5 bases). The CDR3 spans 16 residues. Trimming cost V 2 bases and J 0 bases, with 11 bases left between them. The V gene's germline CDR1 is MNHEY and CDR2 SVGEGT. The CDR3: CASSYGGRTSGNTIYL. In nucleotides, the CDR3 is TGTGCCAGCAGTTACGGGGGACGGACCTCTGGAAACACCATATATCTT.

This clonotype was seen a handful of times. The chain uses TRBV7-3 and TRBJ2-1; the D gene is possibly TRBD2 (5 bases). The CDR3 is made up of 14 amino acids. Germline CDR1 SGHTA, CDR2 FQGTGA. Trimming stripped 0 bases from V and 12 bases from J, with 15 bases between. CDR3 nucleotide sequence: TGTGCCAGCAGCTTAACGTCGACTACCGCATGGCAGTTCTTC. It encodes CASSLTSTTAWQFF.

V is TRBV10-3 and J is TRBJ2-7; TRBD2 agrees at 16 bases. J was trimmed by 4 bases and V by 8 bases; bases with no gene match: 8. Germline CDR1 reads ENHRY; CDR2 reads SYGVKD. The CDR3 is made up of 16 amino acids. Written as DNA, the CDR3 is TGTGCCATCGGGCCGGGACTAGCGGGAGGGCCTTACGAGCAGTACTTC. Amino acids: CAIGPGLAGGPYEQYF.

This clonotype has more than one count but fewer than ten. J is TRBJ2-2 and V is TRBV12-3 or TRBV12-4; 12 nucleotides align to TRBD2. V lost 6 bases, J lost 4 bases, and 6 bases stayed unmatched. The CDR3 sequence is 16 residues long. The CDR3 is CASSHLAGGPTGELFF. DNA for the CDR3: TGTGCCAGCAGCCATCTAGCGGGAGGGCCCACCGGGGAGCTGTTTTTT.

For this clonotype: A much larger clone lies a single base off, so this may be a read error. The rearrangement joins TRBV11-2 to TRBJ2-1; 8 bases map to TRBD2. V was clipped by 1 base and J by 8 bases; unmatched bases: 13. Germline V gives CDR1 SGHAT, CDR2 FQNNGV. The CDR3 extends over 17 amino acids. The CDR3 loop is CASSLGPLTSVRDEQFF. CDR3 DNA: TGTGCCAGCAGCTTAGGCCCGCTGACTAGCGTACGGGATGAGCAGTTCTTC.

The sample holds many counts of this clonotype. The chain is built from TRBV2 and TRBJ2-1; a weak D match, TRBD1 (6 bases). CDR3 length: 11 amino acids. Trimming took 9 bases from V and 9 from J, leaving 12 bases between them. In germline, CDR1 is SNHLY, CDR2 FYNNEI. CDR3 amino acids: CARQGSAEQFF. CDR3 in DNA: TGTGCCAGACAGGGAAGTGCTGAGCAGTTCTTC.

This clonotype was seen a few times. The rearrangement joins TRBV7-3 to TRBJ2-1; 13 bases line up with TRBD2. Germline loops: CDR1 SGHTA, CDR2 FQGTGA. This CDR3 region has 17 residues. V lost 0 bases to trimming and J lost 8 bases; unmatched junction nucleotides: 7. In DNA, the CDR3 is TGTGCCAGCAGCTTAACGACGGGACTAGCGGGAATCCATGAGCAGTTCTTC. It is translated as CASSLTTGLAGIHEQFF.

There are many counts of this clonotype. The rearrangement links TRBV11-3 to TRBJ2-1; 11 nucleotides line up with TRBD2. After removal of 1 base from V and 4 bases from J, the junction contained 12 bases not matched to a gene. Germline assignment: CDR1 SGHNT and CDR2 YENEEA. CDR3 length: 19 amino acids. The CDR3 region is CASSLGPAGGTSGYNEQFF. CDR3 sequence (DNA): TGTGCCAGCAGCTTAGGTCCCGCGGGGGGGACTAGCGGATACAATGAGCAGTTCTTC.

V gene TRBV9 combines with J gene TRBJ2-3; possibly TRBD2 for D (5 bases). Looked up from germline, CDR1 is SGDLS and CDR2 is YYNGEE. CDR3 size: 14 residues. The V end lost 3 bases, the J end lost 5 bases, and 13 bases lay between the germline ends. CDR3 nucleotides: TGTGCCAGCAGCGAGGACTCAAACCAAGATACGCAGTATTTT. This gives the protein CASSEDSNQDTQYF.